Listed below are T cell receptor beta chains from one sample, sequenced in a study of blood T cells in healthy people across ages. TCRdb recomputed calls from the 5' RACE reads with MiXCR, one row per CDR3 protein. The sample yields 870,000 or so distinct CDR3 sequences, more than 25% seen once. Sequences were obtained from blood. All receptors derive from a woman at least 80 years old in good health. The CDR3 runs from the conserved cysteine through the conserved F or W. The order of the fields is V gene, CDR3 length, clone size, J gene, CDR3 protein. Only some rows state a clone size, as once, few, many or a class for expanded clones.

V gene: TRBV6-2/TRBV6-3
CDR3 length: 11
clone size: many
J gene: TRBJ1-2
CDR3 protein: CAVGTGYGYTF

V gene: TRBV6-4
CDR3 length: 16
clone size: many
J gene: TRBJ2-1
CDR3 protein: CASSPGKSASYNEQFF

V gene: TRBV11-2
CDR3 length: 15
clone size: few
J gene: TRBJ2-1
CDR3 protein: CASSLLSGGANEQFF

V gene: TRBV6-6
CDR3 length: 15
clone size: -
J gene: TRBJ1-4
CDR3 protein: CASRHQNRLREKLFF

V gene: TRBV7-2
CDR3 length: 15
clone size: many
J gene: TRBJ2-7
CDR3 protein: CASSQAGAEYYEQYF

V gene: TRBV30
CDR3 length: 14
clone size: -
J gene: TRBJ1-6
CDR3 protein: CAWSVWQGNSPLHF

V gene: TRBV4-2
CDR3 length: 15
clone size: many
J gene: TRBJ1-2
CDR3 protein: CASSHESRGDYGYTF

V gene: TRBV20-1
CDR3 length: 15
clone size: -
J gene: TRBJ2-1
CDR3 protein: CSARLLGGRFNEQFF

V gene: TRBV9
CDR3 length: 14
clone size: many
J gene: TRBJ2-1
CDR3 protein: CASSVTAGNNEQFF

V gene: TRBV5-5
CDR3 length: 16
clone size: -
J gene: TRBJ2-6
CDR3 protein: CASSLTGGSGANVLTF

V gene: TRBV2
CDR3 length: 14
clone size: many
J gene: TRBJ2-5
CDR3 protein: CASSESRTGETQYF

V gene: TRBV29-1
CDR3 length: 15
clone size: -
J gene: TRBJ2-1
CDR3 protein: CSVVPTGSPQESQFF

V gene: TRBV12-3/TRBV12-4
CDR3 length: 17
clone size: -
J gene: TRBJ1-2
CDR3 protein: CASSSPRAAWRGSGYTF

V gene: TRBV20-1
CDR3 length: 14
clone size: -
J gene: TRBJ1-3
CDR3 protein: CSASSAGAGNTIYF

V gene: TRBV6-2/TRBV6-3
CDR3 length: 12
clone size: many
J gene: TRBJ2-7
CDR3 protein: CASSTGTRGQYF

V gene: TRBV20-1
CDR3 length: 15
clone size: many
J gene: TRBJ2-3
CDR3 protein: CSARADRGQADTQYF

V gene: TRBV29-1
CDR3 length: 15
clone size: -
J gene: TRBJ1-1
CDR3 protein: CSVERTGHLDTEAFF

V gene: TRBV15
CDR3 length: 17
clone size: few
J gene: TRBJ1-4
CDR3 protein: CATSSRAGGLRSEKLFF

V gene: TRBV5-1
CDR3 length: 12
clone size: -
J gene: TRBJ1-1
CDR3 protein: CASSADGPEAFF

V gene: TRBV29-1
CDR3 length: 15
clone size: many
J gene: TRBJ2-3
CDR3 protein: CSVAWTKGLTDTQYF

V gene: TRBV20-1
CDR3 length: 14
clone size: -
J gene: TRBJ2-1
CDR3 protein: CSAPGDVNHNEQFF

V gene: TRBV7-2
CDR3 length: 15
clone size: many
J gene: TRBJ2-1
CDR3 protein: CASSFGGASYNEQFF